This T cell receptor beta chain stems from a study of blood T cell repertoires in COVID-19. Some clones are missing from TCRdb's copy, which holds only in-frame ones; the method was immunoSEQ multiplex PCR. The repertoire has about 150,000 clones, around 88% of them found once; the top ten carry over 4.5%. Per germline, CDR1 SGHAT and CDR2 FQNNGV. The V end was cut by 0 bases, the J end by 9 bases, with 12 bases between. This CDR3 is 14 amino acids long. The chain joins TRBV11-2 to TRBJ2-1, with D maybe TRBD1 (6 bases). The receptor was isolated from a human donor in a cohort sampled during active COVID-19. The sequenced sample was peripheral blood. CDR3 protein: CASSLDRAGVEQFF. CDR3 DNA: TGTGCCAGCAGCTTAGATCGAGCAGGGGTTGAGCAGTTCTTC.